The next 3 T cell receptor beta chains were all read from a single sample in a study of T-cell reconstitution after alpha-beta-depleted transplantation in children. Preparation of the TCRbeta library used unique molecular identifiers. From the PCR reads, TCRdb called clonotypes with MiXCR, one entry per CDR3 protein. This sample carries about 980,000 distinct CDR3 sequences, roughly 29% of them seen once, and the ten largest clones take under 30%. The input for sequencing was PBMCs, mostly from graft donor cells, taken 360 days after TCRalphabeta/CD19-depleted stem cell transplant. These receptors were taken from a boy younger than two who had a stem cell transplant for SCID, so the T cells may come from the graft donor.

This clonotype was counted between two and nine times. The chain recombines TRBV7-9 with TRBJ2-7; D call uncertain. Germline V CDR1 and CDR2: SEHNR, FQNEAQ (reference sequence). V lost 2 bases to trimming and J lost 4 bases, with 9 bases between them. This CDR3 spans 13 amino acids. CDR3 sequence reads: CASSLIYAYEQYF. The CDR3 nucleotides read TGTGCCAGCAGCTTAATCTATGCGTACGAGCAGTACTTC.

This clonotype was seen a few times. At one of its ends the junction is not consistent with the germline gene, which may arise from a read error. The chain links TRBV5-1 to TRBJ2-2, with 9 bases aligning to TRBD1. Per the germline V gene, CDR1 is SGHRS and CDR2 is YFSETQ. CDR3 size: 14 residues. For the CDR3, the DNA is TGTGCCAGCAGTCCGGACAGGGGCACCGGGGAGCTGTTTTTT. Encoded protein: CASSPDRGTGELFF.

The J gene is TRBJ2-5, the V gene TRBV7-2, with D hard to call. Trimming stripped 7 bases from V and 3 bases from J, with 9 bases between. Germline V gives CDR1 SGHTA, CDR2 FQGNSA. This CDR3 has 12 residues. The CDR3 DNA sequence: TGTGCCAGCAACGGCAAAGAAGAGACCCAGTACTTC. Protein product: CASNGKEETQYF.